This TCR beta chain was found in a study of blood T cells in healthy people across ages (dated by TCRdb to between 2014 and 2017). About the full investigation: In model experiments, roughly one uniquely barcoded TCR beta cDNA molecule per two T cells was captured by template switching. Using the same blood draw, the study looked at two additional independent replicas of 1 million unique cDNA reads for two donors, one aged 18 to 30 and the other aged 80 or older. The donors were split into four age groups: young (average about 15 years), middle-aged (about 40), aged (about 62) and long-lived (under 90). Using deep sequencing normalized with unique cDNA molecular identifiers, the study measured how TCR beta repertoire diversity changes with age. What the research found in general, with its limitations: Observed TCR beta diversity per million T cells fell roughly linearly with age, and a significant reduction was already apparent by age about 43. Since profiling was done on bulk unsorted PBMCs, naive and antigen-experienced compartments could not be conclusively compared. Estimates of total diversity based on one million sequenced T cells were considered lower bounds and underestimates. Compared with the aged group, more naive CD4+ T cells, fewer expanded clones and increased TCR diversity were shown by the long-lived group, suggesting age selection. Observed TCR beta diversity correlated strongly with the percentage of naive T cells measured by flow cytometry. Because donor CMV infection status was unknown, age-related changes in expanded clonotypes were potentially confounded.

The germline V gene (reference sequence) provides CDR1 MNHEY and CDR2 SMNVEV. Including the terminal cysteine and phenylalanine, the CDR3 comprises 14 residues. The CDR3 DNA has 42 bases and is translated from base 1. Relative to germline, V is 5 bases shorter and J is 7 bases shorter, with 14 bases between their ends. Systemically healthy Caucasian individuals from Russia, 39 in total and aged about 6 to 95 years, were included as donors. Each donor gave ten milliliters of peripheral blood, collected into EDTA-treated Vacutainer tubes. Ficoll-Paque density-gradient centrifugation was used to isolate PBMCs, with at least 7 million per sample. Trizol reagent was used to extract total RNA from the PBMCs, yielding at least 5.5 micrograms per sample. For every donor, an aliquot of PBMCs went through flow cytometry to measure the percentages of naive CD45RAhigh/CD27high T cells. Regarding this clonotype: The clone's antigen remains unknown. No base quality information exists; no much larger clone differs at one position.

Libraries were made using 5' RACE. The sequencer listed for this sample is Illumina HiSeq 2500. A second PCR of about 6 to 11 cycles was performed with a sample-barcoded 5' primer and a J-beta primer mix. A unique molecular identifier was introduced onto each TCR beta cDNA molecule by a template-switch 5' adaptor carrying 12 random nucleotides. At least 2.5 million CDR3-containing paired-end reads were obtained from each sample. All of the RNA was converted into first-strand cDNA using the Mint cDNA synthesis kit, with a TRBC-specific oligonucleotide serving as the primer. Following uracil-DNA glycosylase treatment, all cDNA underwent a first 18-cycle PCR with the universal primers M1SS and BC2_uni_R. Per the original workflow: Each sample was normalized by randomly selecting 1 million high-quality reads, each carrying a distinct molecular identifier. Instead of being binned into consensus sequences, reads that shared molecular identifiers were thrown out. MiTCR, with a Q25 quality threshold and the strictest error-elimination algorithm, was used for CDR3 identification, clonotype clustering and error correction. A nonparametric unseen species model using Euler transformation provided a lower-bound estimate of total TCR beta diversity. TCRdb trimmed public reads at Q25 via fastp, called clones via MiXCR and kept in-frame beta chains. Every entry covers one CDR3 protein and lists the most common genes and DNA from its rows. The V and J calls reflect TCRdb's pipeline rather than the authors' work. In this sample the table shows more than 600,000 distinct CDR3 sequences, approximately 25% of which occur a single time. Just under 9.5% of the sample lies in the top ten.

These data were likewise used in another study, on T cells of mothers and their children. The second study's authors report: Nine systemically healthy Caucasian individuals served as donors, namely three mothers together with their six children. cDNA synthesis consumed the entire amount of extracted RNA, loaded at around 1.4 ug RNA in each 15 ul reaction. In the second PCR, the M1S primer added sample barcodes and 2-4 random nucleotides. Over 8 million TCR beta CDR3 reads were obtained for each mother, and 2.5 million to 3 million reads were obtained for each child. Thymic selection shapes the output of TCR recombination in a similar way in related and unrelated pairs, and inherited differences have a minor effect. Normalized repertoire overlap was always slightly but never significantly higher in related than unrelated mother-child pairs. No persistent microchimeric T cell clones were detected, at a sensitivity of around 100 clones per million clonotypes. The study used deep NGS to compare TCR beta repertoires of mothers and children, seeking features distinguishing related mother-child pairs from unrelated individuals. On average, the children were 11 +/- 4 years old, while the mothers were approximately 40 +/- 4 years old. After adapter ligation with NEBNext reagents, the libraries were sequenced on Illumina HiSeq 2000 with 100+100 nt paired-end reads. To prevent cross-contamination, the mother and child libraries were prepared a month apart and were sequenced in separate runs. Each donor had between about 450,000 and 2,300,000 distinct TCR beta clonotypes identified. Naive TCR beta clonotypes were estimated from low-frequency clonotypes matched to each donor's FACS-determined naive share, without sorting.

The receptor was isolated from a boy between 10 and 17 years old in good health. The V gene is TRBV27 and the J gene is TRBJ2-2, with TRBD1 tentatively as D gene (6 bases match). The source material was blood. CDR3 loop: CASSLGQGNGELFF. The sequenced DNA is TGTGCCAGCAGTCTCGGGCAGGGGAACGGGGAGCTGTTTTTT.